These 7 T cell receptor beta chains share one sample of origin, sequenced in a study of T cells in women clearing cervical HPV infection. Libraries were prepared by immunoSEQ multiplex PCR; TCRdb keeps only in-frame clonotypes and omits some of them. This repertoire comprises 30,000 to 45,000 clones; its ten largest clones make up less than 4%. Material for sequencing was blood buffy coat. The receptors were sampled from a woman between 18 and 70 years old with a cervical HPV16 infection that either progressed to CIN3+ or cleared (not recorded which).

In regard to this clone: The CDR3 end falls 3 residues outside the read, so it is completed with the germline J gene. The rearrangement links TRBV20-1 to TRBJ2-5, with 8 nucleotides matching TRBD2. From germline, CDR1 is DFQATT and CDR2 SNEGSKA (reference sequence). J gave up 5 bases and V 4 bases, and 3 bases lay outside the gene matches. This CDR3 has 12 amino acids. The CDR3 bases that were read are TGCAGTGCTATGACTAGCGCGGAGACC. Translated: CSAMTSAET. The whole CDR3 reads CSAMTSAETQYF.

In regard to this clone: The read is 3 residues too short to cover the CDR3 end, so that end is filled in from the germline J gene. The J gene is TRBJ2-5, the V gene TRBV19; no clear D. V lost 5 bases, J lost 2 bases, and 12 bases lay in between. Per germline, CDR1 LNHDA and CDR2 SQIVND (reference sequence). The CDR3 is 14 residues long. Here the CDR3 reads CASSPARPQETQYF. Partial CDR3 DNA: TGTGCCAGTAGTCCAGCCAGGCCTCAAGAGACC.

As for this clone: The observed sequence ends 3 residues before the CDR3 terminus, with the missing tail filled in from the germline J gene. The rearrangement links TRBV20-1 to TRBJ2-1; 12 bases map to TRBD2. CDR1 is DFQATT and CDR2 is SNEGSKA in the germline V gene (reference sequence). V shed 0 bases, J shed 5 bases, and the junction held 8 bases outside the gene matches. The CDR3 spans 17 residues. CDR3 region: CSARDTRTSGKDNEQFF. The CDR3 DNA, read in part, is TGCAGTGCTAGAGATACGAGGACTAGCGGGAAAGACAATGAG.

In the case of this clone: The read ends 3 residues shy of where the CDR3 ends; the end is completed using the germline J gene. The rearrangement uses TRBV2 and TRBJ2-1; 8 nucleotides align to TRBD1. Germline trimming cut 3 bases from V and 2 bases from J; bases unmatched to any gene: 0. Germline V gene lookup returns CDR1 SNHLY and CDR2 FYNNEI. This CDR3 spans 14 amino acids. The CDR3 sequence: CASSEDRAYNEQFF. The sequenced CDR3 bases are TGTGCCAGCAGTGAGGACAGGGCCTACAATGAG.

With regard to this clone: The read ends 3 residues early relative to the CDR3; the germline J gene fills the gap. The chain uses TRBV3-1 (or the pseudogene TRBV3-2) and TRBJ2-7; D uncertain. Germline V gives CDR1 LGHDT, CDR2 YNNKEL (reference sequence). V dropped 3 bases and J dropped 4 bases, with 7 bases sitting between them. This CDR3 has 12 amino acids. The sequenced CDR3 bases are TGTGCCAGCAGCCAGCAAGGTTACGAG. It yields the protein CASSQQGYE. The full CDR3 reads CASSQQGYEQYF.

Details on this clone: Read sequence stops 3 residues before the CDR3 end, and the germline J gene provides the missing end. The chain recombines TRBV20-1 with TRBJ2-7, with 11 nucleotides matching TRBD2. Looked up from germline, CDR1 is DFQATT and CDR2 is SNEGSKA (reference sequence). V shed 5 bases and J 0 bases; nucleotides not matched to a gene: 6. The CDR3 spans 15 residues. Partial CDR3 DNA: TGCAGTGCTGACCGACTAGCGGGACTCTCCTACGAG. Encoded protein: CSADRLAGLSYE. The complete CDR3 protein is CSADRLAGLSYEQYF.

The CDR3 DNA, read in part, is TGCAGCGTGGCAACAGGGTCTAGCTCCTACGAG. Translated, it gives CSVATGSSSYE. From start to end, the CDR3 is CSVATGSSSYEQYF. This chain connects TRBV29-1 to TRBJ2-7, with D maybe TRBD1 (6 bases). The read stops 3 residues short of the end of the CDR3; the missing end is completed from the germline J gene. This CDR3 is built from 14 residues. V gave up 6 bases and J gave up 0 bases, with 15 bases separating them. In germline, CDR1 is SQVTM, CDR2 ANQGSEA.